Below, 21 T cell receptor beta chains from the same sample are listed, as sequenced in a study of blood T cell repertoires in COVID-19. Here immunoSEQ multiplex PCR was the method, and the copy in TCRdb shows in-frame clones only, minus some. The repertoire holds 130,000 or so clones, with about 80% as singletons. Sequencing was performed on peripheral blood. The source is a human donor in a cohort sampled during active COVID-19.

The chain combines TRBV6-5 with TRBJ2-2; 8 bases fit TRBD1. With V trimmed by 5 bases and J by 4 bases, 3 bases remained unmatched. CDR3 length: 14 residues. Germline CDR1 reads MNHEY; CDR2 reads SVGAGI. CDR3 bases: TGTGCCAGCAGTAGGACAGGGCTCACCGGGGAGCTGTTTTTT. Its translation is CASSRTGLTGELFF.

V is TRBV7-2 and J is TRBJ2-7, with D perhaps TRBD1 (5 bases). The CDR3 covers 15 residues. Trimming left V 1 base short and J 2 bases short, with 12 bases between. Germline V gives CDR1 SGHTA, CDR2 FQGNSA. In DNA form, the CDR3 reads TGTGCCAGCAGCTTAGAGAGGTTAGGGGCCTACGAGCAGTACTTC. Protein sequence: CASSLERLGAYEQYF.

The chain recombines TRBV28 with TRBJ2-1; TRBD2 aligns across 9 bases. V shed 6 bases and J 6 bases; nucleotides not matched to a gene: 9. Germline-derived CDR1 and CDR2 are MDHEN and SYDVKM. This CDR3 has 15 residues. The CDR3 loop reads CASRESGGFPNEQFF. The DNA of the CDR3 is TGTGCCAGCAGAGAGAGCGGGGGGTTTCCCAATGAGCAGTTCTTC.

This clone was detected a few times. The chain recombines TRBV7-2 with TRBJ2-5, with 9 bases fitting TRBD2. CDR3 size: 15 residues. V lost 5 bases, J lost 5 bases, and 9 bases stayed unmatched. Germline CDR1 is SGHTA and CDR2 is FQGNSA. The CDR3 bases are TGTGCCAGCAGCACGCTTAGCGGGAGCGGGGAGACCCAGTACTTC. Amino acids: CASSTLSGSGETQYF.

The J gene is TRBJ2-7, the V gene TRBV14, with 13 bases that match TRBD2. CDR3 length: 14 residues. Trimming took 4 bases from V and 7 from J; bases not matched to a gene: 4. Germline assignment: CDR1 SGHDN and CDR2 FVKESK. The CDR3 DNA reads TGTGCCAGCAGCCTGGGACTAGCGGGAAAAGAGCAGTACTTC. Translation: CASSLGLAGKEQYF.

CDR3 nucleotide sequence: TGTGCCTGGGACAGGGAGATTAATTCACCCCTCCACTTT. It translates to CAWDREINSPLHF. The chain recombines TRBV30 with TRBJ1-6; TRBD1 matches 7 bases. Germline CDR1 and CDR2: GTSNPN and SVGIG (reference sequence). The J segment lost 6 bases and the V segment lost 5 bases, leaving 4 bases of the junction unmatched. CDR3 length: 13 amino acids.

This clone was observed a single time. V gene TRBV30 combines with J gene TRBJ1-2; no definite D call. The germline gives CDR1 GTSNPN, CDR2 SVGIG (reference sequence). V was cut by 1 base and J by 2 bases, with 8 bases left in between. This CDR3 has 13 amino acids. The CDR3 is CAWSDGENYGYTF. For the CDR3, the DNA is TGTGCCTGGAGTGATGGAGAGAACTATGGCTACACCTTC.

The chain carries TRBV30 and TRBJ1-2; 7 bases agree with TRBD1. Germline CDR1 is GTSNPN and CDR2 is SVGIG (reference sequence). CDR3 length: 13 amino acids. Trimming cost V 3 bases and J 7 bases; bases outside gene matches: 8. This CDR3 is CAWRLGGPGGYTF. CDR3 DNA sequence: TGTGCCTGGAGGTTAGGGGGCCCAGGTGGCTACACCTTC.

The chain recombines TRBV7-8 with TRBJ1-2; 10 bases align to TRBD1. Germline-derived CDR1 and CDR2 are SGHVS and FQNEAQ. This CDR3 contains 17 residues. V was clipped by 5 bases and J by 0 bases; unmatched bases: 9. CDR3 DNA: TGTGCCAGCAGCAAGGACAGGGGGTATAAATCTAACTATGGCTACACCTTC. Protein: CASSKDRGYKSNYGYTF.

CDR3 sequence (DNA): TGTGCCATCAGTCGACTAGCGGGATACAATGAGCAGTTCTTC. This encodes CAISRLAGYNEQFF. The genes are TRBV10-3 and TRBJ2-1; 11 bases agree with TRBD2. Germline-derived CDR1 and CDR2 are ENHRY and SYGVKD. V trimming: 5 bases; J trimming: 4 bases; junction bases outside the gene matches: 1. This CDR3 comprises 14 residues.

The rearrangement uses TRBV5-1 and TRBJ2-1, with TRBD1 matching over 11 bases. The CDR3 is made up of 14 amino acids. CDR1 is SGHRS, CDR2 YFSETQ, per germline. With V trimmed by 6 bases and J by 7 bases, 6 bases remained unmatched. The CDR3 sequence is CASIGQGARNEQFF. As DNA, the CDR3 is TGCGCCAGCATCGGACAGGGGGCTAGAAATGAGCAGTTCTTC.

In DNA, the CDR3 is TGTGCCAGCAGTTTAGTCGGGACTAGCGCTACCTACGAGCAGTACTTC. This gives the protein CASSLVGTSATYEQYF. The V call is TRBV28, the J call TRBJ2-7, with 10 bases aligning to TRBD2. CDR1 and CDR2 from the germline V gene are MDHEN and SYDVKM. J lost 2 bases, V lost 2 bases, and 6 bases had no gene match. The CDR3 has 16 residues.

The chain has TRBV28 and TRBJ1-1; D is unclear. The CDR3 covers 15 residues. Between the trimmed V and J ends, which lost 4 bases and 1 base, there was a span of 13 bases. Germline V CDR1 and CDR2: MDHEN, SYDVKM. This CDR3 reads CASSSLTTGNTEAFF. Written as DNA, the CDR3 is TGTGCCAGCAGTTCCCTCACTACTGGGAACACTGAAGCTTTCTTT.

The chain couples TRBV7-2 to TRBJ1-6, with a possible D match to TRBD1 (6 bases). Germline V lookup: CDR1 SGHTA, CDR2 FQGNSA. The CDR3 is 16 amino acids. V was clipped by 5 bases and J by 1 base, with 12 bases between them. CDR3 sequence reads: CASSVQGMSYNSPLHF. For the CDR3, the DNA is TGTGCCAGCAGCGTTCAGGGGATGTCCTATAATTCACCCCTCCACTTT.

This clone was recorded a few times. The genes are TRBV4-3 and TRBJ2-7; TRBD2 agrees at 10 bases. This CDR3 region has 16 residues. Trimming at V came to 0 bases and at J to 3 bases, leaving 5 bases not matched to a gene. Germline CDR1 is LGHNA and CDR2 is YSLEER. CDR3: CASSQDLASGSYEQYF. The CDR3 DNA reads TGCGCCAGCAGCCAAGATCTGGCTAGCGGGAGCTACGAGCAGTACTTC.

This chain uses TRBV27 with TRBJ2-7, with 10 positions matching TRBD1. Germline assignment: CDR1 MNHEY and CDR2 SMNVEV (reference sequence). The CDR3 covers 14 residues. V trimming: 5 bases; J trimming: 3 bases; junction bases outside the gene matches: 4. CDR3 bases: TGTGCCAGCAGTACCGGGACAGGGGTCTACGAGCAGTACTTC. It specifies CASSTGTGVYEQYF.

This clone has only a few counts. The rearrangement joins TRBV5-1 to TRBJ1-1; TRBD1 agrees at 9 bases. After removal of 2 bases from V and 3 bases from J, the junction contained 5 bases not matched to a gene. Germline lookup yields CDR1 SGHRS and CDR2 YFSETQ. The CDR3 sequence is 15 residues long. As DNA, the CDR3 is TGCGCCAGCAGCTTAGGGACAGGGAGATACACTGAAGCTTTCTTT. Its translation: CASSLGTGRYTEAFF.

This chain links TRBV25-1 with TRBJ1-1, with TRBD1 matching 7 bases. Germline assignment: CDR1 MGHDK and CDR2 SYGVNS. With 6 bases clipped from V and 1 base from J, the junction kept 5 bases outside the gene matches. The CDR3 totals 14 residues. The CDR3 DNA is TGTGCCAGCAGAGGACAGGTTCAGAACACTGAAGCTTTCTTT. The encoded protein is CASRGQVQNTEAFF.

The chain links TRBV19 to TRBJ1-5; tentative D call: TRBD1 (6 bases). CDR1 and CDR2 (germline): LNHDA, SQIVND (reference sequence). The CDR3 totals 13 residues. V lost 6 bases, J lost 6 bases, and 12 bases lay in between. The CDR3 spells CASSPDRIQPQHF. The CDR3, as DNA: TGTGCCAGTAGCCCCGACAGGATTCAGCCCCAGCATTTT.

This sequence joins TRBV27 and TRBJ2-2, with 13 bases identical to TRBD2. J gave up 5 bases and V 6 bases, and 3 bases lay outside the gene matches. The CDR3 has 15 residues. Germline lookup yields CDR1 MNHEY and CDR2 SMNVEV (reference sequence). DNA of the CDR3: TGTGCCAGCAGGACTAGCGGGAGGCAGACCGGGGAGCTGTTTTTT. Protein: CASRTSGRQTGELFF.

This clone was seen only a few times. The chain links TRBV13 to TRBJ2-1; D is perhaps TRBD1 (6 bases). CDR1 and CDR2 (germline): PRHDT, FYEKMQ (reference sequence). V lost 5 bases and J 7 bases, leaving 12 bases between the germline ends. This CDR3 has 13 residues. For the CDR3, the DNA is TGTGCCAGCAGCACCCTGAGGGGGAATGAGCAGTTCTTC. Protein: CASSTLRGNEQFF.